This T cell receptor (beta chain) was sequenced during a study of blood T cell repertoires in COVID-19. The wider study: There were acute and convalescent COVID-19 samples, and they came from the United States, Italy and Spain.

The table came from immunoSEQ multiplex PCR; TCRdb's copy has only in-frame clones and leaves some out. The data hold around 95,000 clones, with 91% observed a single time. The germline CDR1 and CDR2 sequences are MGHRA and YSYEKL. The CDR3 has 14 amino acids. The V end lost 0 bases, the J end lost 4 bases, and 9 bases lay between the germline ends. This receptor was identified in a man aged 50 to 59 with active COVID-19. What was sequenced was peripheral blood. This chain uses TRBV4-1 with TRBJ1-2; D unresolved. The CDR3 sequence: CASSQDRGPYGYTF. The DNA for the CDR3 is TGCGCCAGCAGCCAAGATAGAGGGCCCTATGGCTACACCTTC.